This T cell receptor (beta chain) is drawn from a study of shared clonotypes between healthy human individuals. The assay was immunoSEQ multiplex PCR, and TCRdb's table has in-frame clones only and misses some. The profile covers 450,000 to 600,000 clones, with 70% to 80% appearing a single time and about 12% taken by the ten largest. The germline gives CDR1 SQVTM, CDR2 ANQGSEA. V was shortened by 7 bases and J by 1 base, with 20 bases between the two germline ends. The CDR3 loop spans 16 amino acids. Study conclusions and caveats: Apart from blood, nothing was sampled; tissue repertoires likely differ.

On this clone: Its antigen is not identified. This is likely a read error, given that the CDR3 carries no conserved phenylalanine or tryptophan at its end.

Sequencing was done on a sample of PBMCs. The rearrangement joins TRBV29-1 to TRBJ1-5, with D maybe TRBD1 (6 bases). The clonotype originates from a woman between 40 and 50 years old in good health. Some clones in this sample may be carry-over from other donors' samples. The CDR3 sequence: CSAGGGRSSSNQPQHS. In DNA form, the CDR3 reads TGCAGCGCCGGTGGGGGCAGGAGTTCCAGCAATCAGCCCCAGCATTCT.